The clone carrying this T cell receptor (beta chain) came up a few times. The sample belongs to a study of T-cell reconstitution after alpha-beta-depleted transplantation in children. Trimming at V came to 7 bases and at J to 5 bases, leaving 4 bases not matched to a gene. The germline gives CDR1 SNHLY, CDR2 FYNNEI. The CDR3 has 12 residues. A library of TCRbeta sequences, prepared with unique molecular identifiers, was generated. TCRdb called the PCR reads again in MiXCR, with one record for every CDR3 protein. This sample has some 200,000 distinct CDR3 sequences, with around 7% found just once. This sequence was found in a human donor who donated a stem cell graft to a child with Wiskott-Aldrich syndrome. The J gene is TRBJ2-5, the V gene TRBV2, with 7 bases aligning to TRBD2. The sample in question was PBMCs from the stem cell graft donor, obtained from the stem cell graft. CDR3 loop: CASIGGIETQYF. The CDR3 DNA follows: TGTGCCAGCATCGGGGGGATTGAGACCCAGTACTTC.